Each of the 18 T cell receptor beta chains below was sequenced from the same sample in a study of patients and donors after allogeneic stem cell transplantation. TCRdb re-called the RT-PCR reads with MiXCR, one entry per CDR3 protein. The sample yields more than 75,000 distinct CDR3 sequences, 5% seen once. Input material: blood, either unsorted or a sorted T cell fraction (not recorded which). Source of these receptors: a human donor who was either an allogeneic HSCT recipient or a stem cell or donor lymphocyte infusion donor (not recorded which). It is not recorded whose cells these are; they may come from a transplant donor.

This clonotype was recorded a few times. V usage is TRBV7-3 and J usage is TRBJ1-2, with 8 bases aligning to TRBD1. This CDR3 has 13 amino acids. CDR1 SGHTA and CDR2 FQGTGA come from the germline V gene. Unmatched junction bases numbered 7, after V lost 5 bases and J lost 8 bases. The CDR3 DNA reads TGTGCCAGCAGCCCGTCACAGGGGGGCGGCTACACCTTC. This translates into CASSPSQGGGYTF.

This clonotype appeared a few times. The genes are TRBV29-1 and TRBJ1-2; D gene ambiguous. CDR1 is SQVTM and CDR2 is ANQGSEA in the germline V gene. V lost 3 bases to trimming and J lost 4 bases, with 12 bases between them. The CDR3 loop spans 13 amino acids. The DNA of the CDR3 is TGCAGCGTTGACACCTCTTTTGGCTATGGCTACACCTTC. Translating it yields CSVDTSFGYGYTF.

V gene TRBV6-1 combines with J gene TRBJ2-2, with TRBD2 as a possible D gene (5 bases). Trimming stripped 1 base from V and 2 bases from J, with 14 bases between. This CDR3 contains 17 residues. Germline V gene sequence: CDR1 MNHNS, CDR2 SASEGT. Here the CDR3 reads CASSEGGGPSNTGELFF. The CDR3 DNA reads TGTGCCAGCAGTGAAGGTGGAGGACCATCTAACACCGGGGAGCTGTTTTTT.

The sample holds a few counts of this clonotype. The chain joins TRBV5-4 to TRBJ2-7, with D possibly being TRBD2 (6 bases). Deletions cut 4 bases from V and 0 bases from J, with 11 bases between. The CDR3 extends over 14 amino acids. Germline V lookup: CDR1 SGHNT, CDR2 YYREEE (reference sequence). The CDR3 region is CASSQEGHSYEQYF. DNA for the CDR3: TGTGCCAGCAGCCAGGAGGGTCACTCCTACGAGCAGTACTTC. Full variable domain (rest looked up from reference TRBV5-4 and TRBJ2-7): ETGVTQSPTHLIKTRGQQVTLRCSSQSGHNTVSWYQQALGQGPQFIFQYYREEENGRGNFPPRFSGLQFPNYSSELNVNALELDDSALYLCASSQEGHSYEQYFGPGTRLTVT.

The chain links TRBV19 to TRBJ2-4; 11 positions match TRBD1. The tail of the sequence fits TRBJ2-1 better, so the J call may be wrong. Germline V gene data show CDR1 as LNHDA and CDR2 as SQIVND (reference sequence). CDR3 length: 18 residues. The chain's CDR3 is CASSWGQGGETAKNIQFF. CDR3 bases: TGTGCCAGTAGTTGGGGACAGGGGGGAGAAACAGCCAAAAACATTCAGTTCTTC.

This clonotype was picked up many times. The rearrangement joins TRBV5-1 to TRBJ1-1, with D hard to call. V was trimmed by 5 bases and J by 9 bases, leaving 20 bases between them. The CDR3 is made up of 14 amino acids. Germline CDR1 is SGHRS and CDR2 is YFSETQ. The CDR3 DNA follows: TGCGCCAGCAGTCCAGAACCCCGGTCTCATCAAGCTTTCTTT. Translation gives CASSPEPRSHQAFF.

This clonotype was observed at least ten times. One junction end does not reproduce the germline sequence, and a read error may be involved. The chain couples TRBV11-2 to TRBJ2-1; D uncertain. This CDR3 region has 12 residues. Per germline, CDR1 SGHAT and CDR2 FQNNGV. The CDR3 region is CASSASYSEQFF. The CDR3 DNA reads TGTGCCAGCAGCGCGAGCTACAGTGAGCAGTTCTTC.

In this sample, this clonotype turned up many times. V is TRBV14 and J is TRBJ2-5; 10 nucleotides match TRBD1. With V trimmed by 0 bases and J by 5 bases, 9 bases remained unmatched. The CDR3 runs to 17 residues. Per the germline V gene, CDR1 is SGHDN and CDR2 is FVKESK. CDR3: CASSQDITTGGGETQYF. CDR3 coding DNA: TGTGCCAGCAGCCAAGACATTACGACAGGGGGCGGCGAGACCCAGTACTTC.

V and J are TRBV12-3 or TRBV12-4 and TRBJ2-7; TRBD1 is a possible D gene (6 bases). There are 12 residues in the CDR3. V lost 6 bases and J 3 bases, leaving 9 bases between the germline ends. CDR3 sequence (DNA): TGTGCCAGCAGCAAGGACAGCTACGAGCAGTACTTC. This sequence encodes CASSKDSYEQYF.

This clonotype has at least ten counts. The J gene is TRBJ2-1, the V gene TRBV28, with D perhaps TRBD1 (5 bases). The CDR3 has 12 residues. V was shortened by 5 bases and J by 10 bases, with 12 bases between the two germline ends. CDR1 MDHEN and CDR2 SYDVKM come from the germline V gene. CDR3 protein: CASSPLGVEQFF. The CDR3 bases are TGTGCCAGCAGTCCCCTAGGGGTGGAGCAGTTCTTC.

This clonotype was seen ten or more times. This chain joins TRBV5-1 and TRBJ2-3, with 13 positions matching TRBD2. The CDR3 has 16 residues. Germline-derived CDR1 and CDR2 are SGHRS and YFSETQ. V shed 6 bases and J 3 bases; nucleotides not matched to a gene: 7. CDR3 sequence (DNA): TGCGCCAGCAATTTGCGACTAGCGGGAGGAACAGATACGCAGTATTTT. Protein: CASNLRLAGGTDTQYF.

This clonotype occurred a few times. CDR3: CASSRGTHQETQYF. The DNA for the CDR3 is TGTGCCAGCAGCCGCGGCACCCACCAAGAGACCCAGTACTTC. The rearrangement joins TRBV7-9 to TRBJ2-5; D call uncertain. V lost 5 bases to trimming and J lost 0 bases, with 10 bases between them. Germline CDR1 is SEHNR and CDR2 is FQNEAQ (reference sequence). The CDR3 spans 14 residues.

In its sample, this clonotype was seen many times. CDR3 nucleotide sequence: TGTGCCAGCAGTGGACCGGAACTTGGGGAGCAGTACTTC. It translates to CASSGPELGEQYF. The rearrangement links TRBV2 to TRBJ2-7; D is uncertain. The CDR3 consists of 13 residues. V dropped 4 bases and J dropped 7 bases, with 14 bases sitting between them. Germline V lookup: CDR1 SNHLY, CDR2 FYNNEI.

This clonotype was counted ten times or more. The V call is TRBV21-1, the J call TRBJ2-2; TRBD2 is the table's D call and was not checked against the DNA. TRBV21-1 is termed a pseudogene. The CDR3 is 17 amino acids. CDR3 bases: TGTGCCAGCAGCAAGCGTTCGGCGGGAGGCGCCACCGGGGAGCTGTTTTTT. Protein product: CASSKRSAGGATGELFF.

This clonotype was seen many times. The chain employs TRBV6-2 or TRBV6-3 and TRBJ2-5, with D maybe TRBD2 (5 bases). Trimming shortened V by 2 bases and J by 2 bases, and 21 bases separated the two germline ends. The CDR3 length is 18 residues. Germline V gene data show CDR1 as MNHEY and CDR2 as SVGEGT. CDR3 amino acids: CASSYPTRAGPLQETQYF. The DNA for the CDR3 is TGTGCCAGCAGTTACCCGACGAGGGCAGGCCCCCTGCAAGAGACCCAGTACTTC.

This clonotype showed up many times. This chain joins TRBV5-1 and TRBJ2-5; TRBD2 matches at 13 bases. The CDR3 is made up of 20 amino acids. Germline CDR1 reads SGHRS; CDR2 reads YFSETQ. V was clipped by 4 bases and J by 4 bases; unmatched bases: 19. The CDR3, as DNA: TGCGCCAGCAGCCCCCTATTACCCACTAGCGGGGGGGCCCGGGGAGAGACCCAGTACTTC. This codes for CASSPLLPTSGGARGETQYF. Drawing the rest from reference TRBV5-1 and TRBJ2-5, the complete variable domain is KAGVTQTPRYLIKTRGQQVTLSCSPISGHRSVSWYQQTPGQGLQFLFEYFSETQRNKGNFPGRFSGRQFSNSRSEMNVSTLELGDSALYLCASSPLLPTSGGARGETQYFGPGTRLLVL.

This clonotype was seen ten or more times. The chain carries TRBV7-6 and TRBJ2-3, with D perhaps given as TRBD1 or TRBD2 (6 bases each). In germline, CDR1 is SGHVS, CDR2 FNYEAQ. V lost 5 bases to trimming and J lost 6 bases, with 12 bases between them. The CDR3 is made up of 13 amino acids. The CDR3 DNA reads TGTGCCAGCAGCATGCCGGGGGCGGATACGCAGTATTTT. Its protein is CASSMPGADTQYF.

Ten or more counts support this clonotype. CDR3: CASSLAQFGLNEQFF. The CDR3 region has the DNA TGTGCCAGCAGCTTGGCGCAGTTTGGTCTGAATGAGCAGTTCTTC. The chain joins TRBV5-4 to TRBJ2-1; D not resolved. The germline gives CDR1 SGHNT, CDR2 YYREEE (reference sequence). V was pared by 0 bases and J by 7 bases, with 14 bases between. The CDR3 is 15 residues long.